The T cell receptor (beta chain) described here comes from a study of cytomegalovirus exposure and HLA in healthy donors. Whole-study context: Prior work identified some 120 million unique TCR beta sequences in some 180 million T cells. Across a few hundred genotyped donors, approximately 81% landed in the Caucasian-associated ancestry cluster.

To note about this clone: As yet, its antigen is unknown.

Study-wide results and caveats: Cytomegalovirus association was listed for roughly 160 TCR beta chains.

The CDR3 consists of 14 residues. Trimming pared 4 bases from V and 0 bases from J, leaving 7 bases between. CDR1 and CDR2 from the germline V gene are SNHLY and FYNNEI. Primers included in the PCR were 60 Vbeta and 13 Jbeta primers. Repertoires were generated with immunoSEQ multiplex PCR, while TCRdb's copy carries only in-frame clones and drops some. The sample carries roughly 100,000 clones, about 80% recorded once. The sequence was collected from a man aged 35-49 years in good health and CMV-seronegative. The rearrangement joins TRBV2 to TRBJ1-5; D gene ambiguous. Material for sequencing was PBMCs. CDR3 DNA: TGTGCCAGCAGTGTTGGCATTAGCAATCAGCCCCAGCATTTT. Encoded protein: CASSVGISNQPQHF.